The 8 T cell receptor beta chains below all came from one sample that was sequenced in a study of response to subunit inactivated influenza vaccine. TCRdb analysed the RT-PCR reads with MiXCR anew, one entry per CDR3 protein. Of approximately 520,000 distinct CDR3 sequences listed, 25% are singletons. The sample consisted of CD4+ T cells sorted from PBMCs, taken roughly 5 days after vaccination. All receptors derive from a man aged 50 to 60 who received an inactivated influenza vaccine.

The rearrangement joins TRBV11-2 to TRBJ2-5, with D uncertain. Looked up from germline, CDR1 is SGHAT and CDR2 is FQNNGV. The length of the CDR3 is 14 residues. Trimming left V 0 bases short and J 5 bases short, with 10 bases between. Here the CDR3 reads CASSLDEAMETQYF. CDR3 coding DNA: TGTGCCAGCAGCTTAGACGAGGCAATGGAGACCCAGTACTTC.

The J gene is TRBJ2-4, the V gene TRBV20-1; D is ambiguous. Germline values: CDR1 DFQATT, CDR2 SNEGSKA (reference sequence). The CDR3 runs to 14 residues. V was shortened by 3 bases and J by 1 base, with 10 bases between the two germline ends. The CDR3 region has the DNA TGCAGTGCTAGTGGCAGGCCGGCCAAAAACATTCAGTACTTC. Translating gives CSASGRPAKNIQYF.

This clonotype was seen at least ten times. The chain joins TRBV6-1 to TRBJ2-1; 8 bases align to TRBD2. J lost 7 bases, V lost 6 bases, and 5 bases had no gene match. Germline assignment: CDR1 MNHNS and CDR2 SASEGT. The CDR3 covers 13 residues. The CDR3 region is CASRAGGWNEQFF. The CDR3 nucleotides read TGTGCCAGCAGGGCGGGAGGCTGGAATGAGCAGTTCTTC.

The CDR3 DNA sequence: TGTGCCAGCCAGGACTCATTAACCGGGGAGCTGTTTTTT. The encoded protein is CASQDSLTGELFF. This chain uses TRBV28 with TRBJ2-2; possibly TRBD2 for D (5 bases). The V gene's germline CDR1 is MDHEN and CDR2 SYDVKM. The V gene lost 8 bases and the J gene lost 5 bases, with 12 bases spanning the gap. The CDR3 has 13 residues.

The chain recombines TRBV20-1 with TRBJ2-5; D perhaps matches TRBD1 (5 bases). The germline V and J ends were trimmed by 0 bases and 3 bases, with 14 bases remaining between them. Germline assignment: CDR1 DFQATT and CDR2 SNEGSKA (reference sequence). The CDR3 spans 15 residues. CDR3 residues: CSARDADTVEETQYF. CDR3 nucleotide sequence: TGCAGTGCTAGAGATGCGGACACCGTCGAAGAGACCCAGTACTTC.

The chain joins TRBV27 to TRBJ2-6; D not resolved. Trimming removed 3 bases from V and 12 bases from J, with 15 bases in between. Germline CDR1 reads MNHEY; CDR2 reads SMNVEV (reference sequence). CDR3 size: 14 residues. CDR3 in DNA: TGTGCCAGCAGTTTTTCAGCAGGTGTGAGCGTCCTGACTTTC. Its translation is CASSFSAGVSVLTF.

This chain connects TRBV12-3 or TRBV12-4 to TRBJ1-4; 8 bases are shared with TRBD1. This CDR3 contains 15 residues. Trimming took 3 bases from V and 6 from J; bases not matched to a gene: 6. As DNA, the CDR3 is TGTGCCAGCAGTTTTGACCGGACAGGGTATGAAAAACTGTTTTTT. Translating gives CASSFDRTGYEKLFF.

The chain employs TRBV6-1 and TRBJ2-5; 13 bases match TRBD2. With V trimmed by 5 bases and J by 4 bases, 10 bases remained unmatched. The V gene's germline CDR1 is MNHNS and CDR2 SASEGT. This CDR3 is built from 17 residues. DNA of the CDR3: TGTGCCAGCAGTCTCGGGACTAGCGGGACAATGGGAGAGACCCAGTACTTC. Residues: CASSLGTSGTMGETQYF.